These T cell receptor beta chains were read from a single sample in a study of Graves' ophthalmopathy and Graves' hyperthyroidism. Via MiXCR, TCRdb re-called the multiplex PCR reads, giving one row per CDR3 protein. The table records around 670,000 distinct CDR3 sequences, 40% of them present only once. Sequencing used peripheral blood. These TCRs come from an adult man with Graves' ophthalmopathy. CDR3s include the opening cysteine and the closing phenylalanine or tryptophan. A D gene is named only where the DNA matches it firmly. Size is omitted from some rows. Given values are once, few, many or a class for expanded clones.

d_gene	v_gene	abundance	j_gene	CDR3nt	CDR3aa
-	TRBV7-9	-	TRBJ1-2	TGTGCCAGCAGCGTTGCGGGGTTGAATGGCTACACCTTC	CASSVAGLNGYTF
-	TRBV10-2	many	TRBJ2-5	TGCGCCAGCAGTGAAAGTGGAGGGCGGCAAGAGACCCAGTACTTC	CASSESGGRQETQYF
-	TRBV7-4	-	TRBJ1-5	TGTGCCAGCAGCTTAGGGCAGCGTAACAATCAGCCCCAGCATTTT	CASSLGQRNNQPQHF
TRBD2	TRBV4-3	few	TRBJ2-7	TGCGCCAGCAGCCGGGAATTAGCGGGTGGCTACGAGCAGTACTTC	CASSRELAGGYEQYF
-	TRBV20-1	many	TRBJ2-6	TGCAGTGCTACACCGGGCATCTCTGGGGCCAACGTCCTGACTTTC	CSATPGISGANVLTF
-	TRBV11-2	-	TRBJ1-2	TGTGCCAGCAGCTTAGATGGGGGCGATTCCTACACCTTC	CASSLDGGDSYTF
-	TRBV29-1	once	TRBJ2-2	TGCAGCGTTGACAGGGGGGCTACGACCGGGAAGCTGTTTTTT	CSVDRGATTGKLFF
-	TRBV7-9	-	TRBJ1-6	TGTGCCAGCAGTTTACGGCAGTATAATTCACCCCTCCACTTT	CASSLRQYNSPLHF
TRBD1	TRBV19	few	TRBJ2-2	TGTGCCAGTAGTGGGACAGGGAGAGCCGGGGAGCTGTTTTTT	CASSGTGRAGELFF
-	TRBV4-2	few	TRBJ2-7	TGTGCCAGCAGCCAAGTGGTGTGGGGGGTCGAGCAGTACTTC	CASSQVVWGVEQYF
TRBD2	TRBV25-1	few	TRBJ2-3	TGTGCCAGCAGTGAATTCGGGAGCGGGGGTTACTCAGATACGCAGTATTTT	CASSEFGSGGYSDTQYF
-	TRBV20-1	-	TRBJ2-7	TGCAGTGCCCACCATGGGACGGCGACCTACGAGCAGTACTTC	CSAHHGTATYEQYF
TRBD1	TRBV10-3	-	TRBJ1-2	TGTGCCATCAGTGAGCCTGGACAGGGCCCCTATGGCTACACCTTC	CAISEPGQGPYGYTF
-	TRBV7-9	-	TRBJ2-7	TGTGCCAGCAGCTTAGCTTACAGCTACGAGCAGTACTTC	CASSLAYSYEQYF
TRBD2	TRBV7-9	-	TRBJ2-7	TGTGCCAGCAGTTCGACCGGGACTAGCGACCATTACGAGCAGTACTTC	CASSSTGTSDHYEQYF
-	TRBV9	-	TRBJ2-2	TGTGCCAGCAGCGTAGGCGGGACTCAGACCGGGGAGCTGTTTTTT	CASSVGGTQTGELFF
-	TRBV10-1	many	TRBJ2-7	TGCGCCAGCAGTGAGTTTAACAGCTTCGGCGAGCAGTACTTC	CASSEFNSFGEQYF
TRBD2	TRBV4-2	-	TRBJ2-2	TGTGCCAGCAGCCCTTCGACTAGCGGGGTTAACACCGGGGAGCTGTTTTTT	CASSPSTSGVNTGELFF
-	TRBV10-3	-	TRBJ1-3	TGTGCCATCAGTGAGTCGGGGTCAGGGTCTGGAAACACCATATATTTT	CAISESGSGSGNTIYF
-	TRBV7-2	-	TRBJ1-6	TGTGCCAGCAGCTTAGATGCAGGGCTGGGCTATAATTCACCCCTCCACTTT	CASSLDAGLGYNSPLHF
-	TRBV10-3	-	TRBJ2-5	TGTGCCAGCAGCCGAGGGCCAGGTCAAGAGACCCAGTACTTC	CASSRGPGQETQYF
-	TRBV7-2	many	TRBJ1-4	TGTGCCAGCAGCTTACTCCATCCACTAACTAATGAAAAACTGTTTTTT	CASSLLHPLTNEKLFF
-	TRBV5-1	few	TRBJ2-5	TGCGCCAGCAGCTTGACGGGGCCGGAAGTAGAGACCCAGTACTTC	CASSLTGPEVETQYF
-	TRBV11-2	-	TRBJ2-5	TGTGCCAGCAGCTTTTTCAGGGCCCAAGAGACCCGGTACTTC	CASSFFRAQETRYF
-	TRBV15	-	TRBJ1-4	TGTGCCACCAGCAGACCCCCGGGGCAGAGGGGGGAAAAACTGTTTTTT	CATSRPPGQRGEKLFF
TRBD1	TRBV9	-	TRBJ1-3	TGTGCCAGCAGCGTAGAAGGACAGGGTGGAAACACCATATATTTT	CASSVEGQGGNTIYF
TRBD1	TRBV6-5	few	TRBJ1-1	TGTGCCAGCAGCCAATATGGGACAGTTTACGAGACTGAAGCTTTCTTT	CASSQYGTVYETEAFF
TRBD2	TRBV29-1	-	TRBJ2-7	TGCAGCGTTGAACGGACTAGCGGTTCCTACGAGCAGTACTTC	CSVERTSGSYEQYF
-	TRBV7-8	many	TRBJ1-5	TGTGCCAGCAGCGTAACCCAGGGGCAGCCCCAGCATTTT	CASSVTQGQPQHF
TRBD1	TRBV25-1	-	TRBJ2-5	TGTGCCAGCAGCCATGGACAGGGGGCCTGGGAGACCCAGTACTTC	CASSHGQGAWETQYF
TRBD1	TRBV9	few	TRBJ1-2	TGTGCCAGCAGCGAGGATGCAGACAGGGGCGAGTTCGGCTACACCTTC	CASSEDADRGEFGYTF
-	TRBV5-6	-	TRBJ1-5	TGTGCCAGCAGTTCCCGATGGGAAAGGCAGCCCCAGCATTTT	CASSSRWERQPQHF
TRBD1	TRBV29-1	-	TRBJ2-2	TGCAGCGTTTCGACAGGGGGGAACACCGGGGAGCTGTTTTTT	CSVSTGGNTGELFF
-	TRBV28	few	TRBJ1-1	TGTGCCAGCAAGGGAACGATATACACTGAAGCTTTCTTT	CASKGTIYTEAFF
-	TRBV7-9	many	TRBJ1-3	TGTGCCAGCAGCCGTAGCAACACCATATATTTT	CASSRSNTIYF
TRBD1	TRBV7-2	-	TRBJ1-2	TGTGCCAGCAGCTTAACAGGGGGCGGGTCGGCTGGCTACACCTTC	CASSLTGGGSAGYTF
TRBD1	TRBV10-3	few	TRBJ1-5	TGTGCCAGCAAGCAGGGGGCCGGCAATCAGCCCCAGCATTTT	CASKQGAGNQPQHF
-	TRBV6-5	-	TRBJ1-2	TGTGCCAGCAGTTTACAAGGGACAAGGGGCTACGCCTTC	CASSLQGTRGYAF
-	TRBV2	few	TRBJ2-2	TGTGCCAGCTTTTCCCTAGGCCGAGATAACACCGGGGAGCTGTTTTTT	CASFSLGRDNTGELFF
-	TRBV7-9	few	TRBJ2-2	TGTGCCAGCAGCTTAGCCGGAGCGGGCTCCACCGGGGAGCTGTTTTTT	CASSLAGAGSTGELFF
TRBD1	TRBV9	few	TRBJ2-2	TGTGCCAGCAGCGTACGGTGGACAGGGGGCCTGGACACCGGGGAGCTGTTTTTT	CASSVRWTGGLDTGELFF
-	TRBV24-1	many	TRBJ1-5	TGTGCCAGCACGGCCTCGGGGGGAGGCAATCAGCCCCAGCATTTT	CASTASGGGNQPQHF
TRBD1	TRBV12-3/TRBV12-4	-	TRBJ2-7	TGTGCCAGCAGCCCAAGTAGGGACAGGCTTTACGAGCAGTACTTC	CASSPSRDRLYEQYF
-	TRBV12-3/TRBV12-4	many	TRBJ1-2	TGTGCCAGCATACGAGCCGGCTATGGCTACACCTTC	CASIRAGYGYTF
TRBD1	TRBV7-9	-	TRBJ2-2	TGTGCCAGCAGCCCCGGGACAGTCTCACCCGGGGAGCTGTTTTTT	CASSPGTVSPGELFF
TRBD2	TRBV2	-	TRBJ2-3	TGTGCCAGCGCACCGACTAGCGGGAGAACAGATACGCAGTATTTT	CASAPTSGRTDTQYF
TRBD2	TRBV7-9	-	TRBJ2-1	TGTGCCAGCAGCTTACTCGGACTAGCGGGAGGAGGCAATGAGCAGTTCTTC	CASSLLGLAGGGNEQFF
-	TRBV10-3	-	TRBJ1-2	TGTGCCAGCAGTGCCCGGACATTCAGTACTAACTATGGCTACACCTTC	CASSARTFSTNYGYTF
-	TRBV24-1	once	TRBJ1-5	TGTGCCACCAGTGACCCAGGGCCAGGGAGGAATCAGCCCCAGCATTTT	CATSDPGPGRNQPQHF
-	TRBV7-9	-	TRBJ2-5	TGTGCCAGCAGTATCAGCCGGAACCAAGAGACCCAGTACTTC	CASSISRNQETQYF